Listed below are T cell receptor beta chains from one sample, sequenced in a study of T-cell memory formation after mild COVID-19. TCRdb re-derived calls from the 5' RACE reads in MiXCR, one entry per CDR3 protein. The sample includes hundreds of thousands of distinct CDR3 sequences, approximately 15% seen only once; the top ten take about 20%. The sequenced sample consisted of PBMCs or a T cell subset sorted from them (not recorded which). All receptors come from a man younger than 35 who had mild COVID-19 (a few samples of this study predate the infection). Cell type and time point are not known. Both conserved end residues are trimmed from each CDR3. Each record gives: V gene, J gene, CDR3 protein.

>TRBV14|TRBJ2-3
ASSVVAASTDTQY
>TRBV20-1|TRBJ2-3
SARAALPTDTQY
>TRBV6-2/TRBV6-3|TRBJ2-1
ASNRDRAPYNEQF
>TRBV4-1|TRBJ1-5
ASSPVGTGDYSNQPQH
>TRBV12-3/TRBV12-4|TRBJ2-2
ASHPHGGGAGTGELF
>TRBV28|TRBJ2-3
ASSWSDTQY
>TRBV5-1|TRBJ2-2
ASSLVEPPLGELF
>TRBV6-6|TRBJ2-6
AYSGANVLT
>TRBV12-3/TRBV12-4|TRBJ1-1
ASSLSETVEAF
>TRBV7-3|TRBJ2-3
ASSPSPGQWADTQY
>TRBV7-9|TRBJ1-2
ASSSPGQGGRGYT
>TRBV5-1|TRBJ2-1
ASSLGGSAGYNEQF
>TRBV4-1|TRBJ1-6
ASSQLDGQVNSPLH
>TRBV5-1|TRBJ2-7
ASSLRTSGGPISYEQY
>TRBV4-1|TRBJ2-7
ASSQVQGRNEQY
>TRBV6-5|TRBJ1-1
ASIGQGFTEAF
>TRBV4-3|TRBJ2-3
ASSQVGTGADTQY
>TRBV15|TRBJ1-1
ATSRGVRQVSEAF
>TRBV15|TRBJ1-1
ATSRAENTEAF
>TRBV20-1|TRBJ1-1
SARVQGSTEAF
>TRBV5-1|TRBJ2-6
ASSLASTPRRSGANVLT
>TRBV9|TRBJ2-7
ASSPGTSGSPTSYEQY
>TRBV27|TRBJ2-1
ASSFSGGGGLYNEQF
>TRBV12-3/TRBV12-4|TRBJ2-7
ASSMNRGYEQY
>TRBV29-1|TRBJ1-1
SVMTGTVYTEAF
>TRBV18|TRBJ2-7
ASSPRDVYEQY